Each of the 9 T cell receptor beta chains below was sequenced from the same sample in a study of CD8 T cell repertoires and HIV-1 epitope variants. These receptors have no identified antigens. Measured with immunoSEQ multiplex PCR; TCRdb has only the in-frame clones, and not every one. The table records under 6,000 clones, roughly 70% of them present only once. The sequencing sample was made of cultured CD8+ T cells derived from PBMCs. All receptors come from a male donor with HIV.

The chain uses TRBV7-6 and TRBJ2-7; D gene unclear. The germline V and J ends were trimmed by 5 bases and 3 bases, with 8 bases remaining between them. CDR3 length: 12 amino acids. CDR1 is SGHVS and CDR2 is FNYEAQ in the germline V gene. CDR3: CASSPDNYEQYF. DNA for the CDR3: TGTGCCAGCAGCCCCGACAACTACGAGCAGTACTTC.

This clone showed up just once. The chain employs TRBV27 and TRBJ1-6; 7 positions agree with TRBD1. The CDR3 has 16 amino acids. J was trimmed by 1 base and V by 5 bases; bases with no gene match: 5. Germline V CDR1 and CDR2: MNHEY, SMNVEV (reference sequence). CDR3 amino acids: CASSPQGESYNSPLHF. CDR3 bases: TGTGCCAGCAGTCCCCAGGGGGAGTCCTATAATTCACCCCTCCACTTT.

By frequency in the sample, this clone is medium-sized. J is TRBJ2-7 and V is TRBV6-5, with 8 bases identical to TRBD2. Germline CDR1 is MNHEY and CDR2 is SVGAGI. The CDR3 totals 12 residues. Trimming at V came to 6 bases and at J to 6 bases, leaving 4 bases not matched to a gene. The CDR3 loop reads CASSPGGGEQYF. CDR3 in DNA: TGTGCCAGCAGCCCGGGGGGGGGCGAGCAGTACTTC.

In its sample, this clone was seen a few times. The chain links TRBV6-5 to TRBJ2-1, with TRBD2 as a possible D gene (5 bases). This CDR3 is built from 12 residues. Germline CDR1 is MNHEY and CDR2 is SVGAGI. V gave up 2 bases and J gave up 7 bases, with 6 bases separating them. CDR3 sequence reads: CASSYTGNEQFF. The CDR3 bases are TGTGCCAGCAGTTACACGGGGAATGAGCAGTTCTTC.

This sequence joins TRBV28 and TRBJ1-2; D is unclear. The CDR3 totals 15 residues. Trimming removed 1 base at V and 0 bases at J, with 9 bases between. CDR1 MDHEN and CDR2 SYDVKM come from the germline V gene. The CDR3 sequence: CASSLFTAANYGYTF. The DNA for the CDR3 is TGTGCCAGCAGTTTATTTACAGCAGCTAACTATGGCTACACCTTC.

The rearrangement joins TRBV9 to TRBJ1-6; D is undetermined. This CDR3 has 14 residues. CDR1 and CDR2 from the germline V gene are SGDLS and YYNGEE. The V end lost 4 bases, the J end lost 7 bases, and 12 bases lay between the germline ends. CDR3 bases: TGTGCCAGCAGCCCGACGGTTAAAAATTCACCCCTCCACTTT. Translation gives CASSPTVKNSPLHF.

The chain has TRBV5-8 and TRBJ1-2; D unresolved. The CDR3 runs to 16 residues. Per the germline V gene, CDR1 is SGHTS and CDR2 is YDEGEE. The germline V and J ends were trimmed by 4 bases and 3 bases, with 19 bases remaining between them. As DNA, the CDR3 is TGTGCCAGCAGCCCTTGGCCGGTAGAATTGGACTATGGCTACACCTTC. Protein sequence: CASSPWPVELDYGYTF.

This clone was seen more than once but under ten times. The rearrangement links TRBV5-6 to TRBJ1-1; D not resolved. Germline V CDR1 and CDR2: SGHDT, YYEEEE. V was trimmed by 0 bases and J by 5 bases, leaving 8 bases between them. The CDR3 spans 13 residues. As DNA, the CDR3 is TGTGCCAGCAGCTTGGCCCCCGGGACTGAAGCTTTCTTT. It encodes CASSLAPGTEAFF.

This clone appeared a few times. The CDR3 protein is CASSLAGHQPQHF. The DNA of the CDR3 is TGCGCCAGCAGCTTGGCGGGTCATCAGCCCCAGCATTTT. The chain couples TRBV5-1 to TRBJ1-5; no definite D call. Germline lookup yields CDR1 SGHRS and CDR2 YFSETQ. The V end lost 0 bases, the J end lost 5 bases, and 6 bases lay between the germline ends. This CDR3 is 13 amino acids long.